The rows below give T cell receptor beta chains drawn from one sample of a study of cytomegalovirus exposure and HLA in healthy donors. Generated by immunoSEQ multiplex PCR, the TCRdb table keeps only in-frame clones and is missing some. The sample has under 250,000 clones, roughly 83% seen once; the top ten hold roughly 0.75%. The sample consisted of PBMCs. All receptors derive from a boy aged 2 to 10 in good health and CMV-seronegative. The CDR3 runs from the conserved cysteine through the conserved F or W. The D gene is left open where the match is weak. Clone size is shown for a subset of rows, as once, few, many or a class of expanded clone.

. | TRBD1 | TRBJ1-2 | TRBV2 | TGTGCCAGCAGGGCCCGGGACAGGGACATCTTCATCTATGGCTACACCTTC | CASRARDRDIFIYGYTF
. | . | TRBJ1-2 | TRBV12-5 | TGTGCTAGTGGTCTAGGGTTTGGGGCGTATTATGGCTACACCTTC | CASGLGFGAYYGYTF
. | TRBD2 | TRBJ2-5 | TRBV5-1 | TGCGCCAGCAGCTCGAGGACTAGAACAGAGACCCAGTACTTC | CASSSRTRTETQYF
. | . | TRBJ1-4 | TRBV7-6 | TGTGCCAGCAGCCCCAGGGTAGGGTCTATGAGAGGTGAAAAACTGTTTTTT | CASSPRVGSMRGEKLFF
few | . | TRBJ2-1 | TRBV28 | TGTGCCAGCAGTCCCCCGGGATTTGAGCAGTTCTTC | CASSPPGFEQFF
. | TRBD1 | TRBJ1-1 | TRBV11-2 | TGTGCCAGCAACCTAGTCGTGCAGGGGGATACTGAAGCTTTCTTT | CASNLVVQGDTEAFF
. | TRBD1 | TRBJ2-7 | TRBV5-8 | TGTGCCAGCAGCTTGGAAGGGGGCTGGTACGAGCAGTACTTC | CASSLEGGWYEQYF
. | . | TRBJ2-3 | TRBV11-2 | TGTGCCAGCAGCTTAGGAGCAGATACGCAGTATTTT | CASSLGADTQYF
. | . | TRBJ2-5 | TRBV11-3 | TGTGCCAGCAGCTTAGGACTGGGGGGCCAAGAGACCCAGTACTTC | CASSLGLGGQETQYF
. | . | TRBJ2-4 | TRBV19 | TGTGCCAGTAGTGCAATAAGAGCGGAAGCCAAAAACATTCAGTACTTC | CASSAIRAEAKNIQYF
. | . | TRBJ1-1 | TRBV29-1 | TGCAGCGTGGACCAGGGTCGCCGGACTGAAGCTTTCTTT | CSVDQGRRTEAFF
. | . | TRBJ2-1 | TRBV7-2 | TGTGCCAGCAGCTTTGGGGGGGCCACCTACAATGAGCAGTTCTTC | CASSFGGATYNEQFF
. | . | TRBJ1-2 | TRBV10-3 | TGTGCCATCAGCCGGACAGAAGACGGATATGGCTACACCTTC | CAISRTEDGYGYTF
. | TRBD1 | TRBJ2-7 | TRBV2 | TGTGCCAGCAGTCAATCCTCCGGGACAGGGGTCGAGCAGTACTTC | CASSQSSGTGVEQYF
. | . | TRBJ1-5 | TRBV10-3 | TGTGCCATCAGTGATCGGGAAACCCTTACGGGTCAGCCCCAGCATTTT | CAISDRETLTGQPQHF
. | . | TRBJ1-5 | TRBV25-1 | TGTGCCAGCAGTCAAACAGGGTTTAGTCAGCCCCAGCATTTT | CASSQTGFSQPQHF
. | . | TRBJ1-2 | TRBV19 | TGTGCCAGTAGTATAGGGCAGATCTATGGCTACACCTTC | CASSIGQIYGYTF
. | TRBD1 | TRBJ2-7 | TRBV6-1 | TGTGCCAGCAGTGCAGACAGGGTTAGGTCCTACGAGCAGTACTTC | CASSADRVRSYEQYF
once | TRBD2 | TRBJ2-1 | TRBV23-1 | TGCGCCAGCAGTCTGGAGCGGGATAGCGGCAATGAGCAGTTCTTC | CASSLERDSGNEQFF
. | TRBD1 | TRBJ2-2 | TRBV11-2 | TGTGCCAGCAGCTTAGTAAGGGCAGGGGGCAACACCGGGGAGCTGTTTTTT | CASSLVRAGGNTGELFF
. | TRBD1 | TRBJ1-2 | TRBV7-9 | TGTGCCAGCAGCTCAGGACAGGGTTATGGCTACACCTTC | CASSSGQGYGYTF
. | . | TRBJ2-7 | TRBV5-4 | TGTGCCAGCAGCCAGGGACAAGATCCCTACGAGCAGTACTTC | CASSQGQDPYEQYF
. | TRBD1 | TRBJ1-2 | TRBV19 | TGTGCCAGTAGTATCCTGGACAGGGGGCTGAGTGGCTACACCTTC | CASSILDRGLSGYTF
. | TRBD2 | TRBJ2-3 | TRBV10-3 | TGTGCCACCGGACTAGCGGGGGCCACTGCTAGCACAGATACGCAGTATTTT | CATGLAGATASTDTQYF
. | . | TRBJ1-5 | TRBV19 | TGTGCCAGTTGCACAGGGACGAGACCCCAGCATTTT | CASCTGTRPQHF
. | TRBD2 | TRBJ2-7 | TRBV6-5 | TGTGCCAGCAGCCCCCGGGGCGGGGGGTACTACGGGCAGTACTTC | CASSPRGGGYYGQYF
. | . | TRBJ1-1 | TRBV6-5 | TGTGCCAGCAGCCGCGGGGGCAGTGGGGCTTTCTTT | CASSRGGSGAFF
. | . | TRBJ1-1 | TRBV19 | TGTGCCAGTAGTATCCACCGGGGGGCTTTCTTT | CASSIHRGAFF
few | TRBD1 | TRBJ1-4 | TRBV19 | TGTGCCAGTAGTATTGGGGCAGGGGGCAATGAAAAACTGTTTTTT | CASSIGAGGNEKLFF
. | . | TRBJ1-2 | TRBV30 | TGTGCCCGACTGACACAGGGCTATGGCTACACCTTC | CARLTQGYGYTF
. | . | TRBJ1-4 | TRBV5-1 | TGCGCCAGCAGCCTACGACAGACAGATTATAATGAAAAACTGTTTTTT | CASSLRQTDYNEKLFF
few | . | TRBJ1-1 | TRBV27 | TGTGCCAGCAGTGGACAGTATGGGACTGAAGCTTTCTTT | CASSGQYGTEAFF
few | . | TRBJ1-1 | TRBV15 | TGTGCCACCAGCTCCCCCTCGGGGGGCGCCTCCACTGAAGCTTTCTTT | CATSSPSGGASTEAFF
. | TRBD1 | TRBJ2-3 | TRBV30 | TGTGCCTGGAGTGACACAGGACAGGGACTTCGCACAGATACGCAGTATTTT | CAWSDTGQGLRTDTQYF
. | TRBD1 | TRBJ2-2 | TRBV7-6 | TGTGCCAGCAGCTTAGGGATATACAGGGGGCGGGAGAACACCGGGGAGCTGTTTTTT | CASSLGIYRGRENTGELFF
. | . | TRBJ2-2 | TRBV7-6 | TGTGCCAGCAGCTTCAACTACGGGAACTCGAACACCGGGGAGCTGTTTTTT | CASSFNYGNSNTGELFF
few | . | TRBJ2-2 | TRBV2 | TGTGCCAGCAGGACCTTCGGTGCAAGGGGAACGAACACCGGGGAGCTGTTTTTT | CASRTFGARGTNTGELFF
once | . | TRBJ1-5 | TRBV19 | TGTGCCAGTAGTTCCCGGGGTCCATATAGCAATCAGCCCCAGCATTTT | CASSSRGPYSNQPQHF
. | . | TRBJ2-3 | TRBV9 | TGTGCCAGCAGCGTTCTAGACGATACGCAGTATTTT | CASSVLDDTQYF
. | TRBD2 | TRBJ2-5 | TRBV27 | TGTGCCAGCAGGCTCTTAGCGGGGGGTTTAGAGACCCAGTACTTC | CASRLLAGGLETQYF
once | . | TRBJ1-2 | TRBV12-5 | TGTGCTAGTGGTTTGGGGGGAGGGGATGGCTACACCTTC | CASGLGGGDGYTF
. | TRBD1 | TRBJ1-2 | TRBV7-9 | TGTGCCAGCAGCATCGTCCCGGGACAGGGCCGGGATGGCTACACCTTC | CASSIVPGQGRDGYTF
once | . | TRBJ1-5 | TRBV7-6 | TGTGCCAGCAGCGCCTCCGGCGGGGGGCAGCCCCAGCATTTT | CASSASGGGQPQHF
. | . | TRBJ1-5 | TRBV19 | TGTGCCACCGTCGGACAGAGCAATCAGCCCCAGCATTTT | CATVGQSNQPQHF
. | TRBD1 | TRBJ2-7 | TRBV13 | TGTGCCAGCAGCTTAGGCGCAGGGGGCTCCTACGAGCAGTACTTC | CASSLGAGGSYEQYF
. | TRBD1 | TRBJ2-7 | TRBV6-6 | TGTGCCAGCAGTTCCCCCGACAGGGGGTACGAGCAGTACTTC | CASSSPDRGYEQYF
. | . | TRBJ1-1 | TRBV7-3 | TGTGCCAGCAGCTTAAATGGGGGCGGGGAAGCTTTCTTT | CASSLNGGGEAFF
. | TRBD1 | TRBJ1-2 | TRBV5-4 | TGTGCCAGCAGCCCTGGACAGGGGTTCAACTATGGCTACCCCTTC | CASSPGQGFNYGYPF
few | TRBD2 | TRBJ2-7 | TRBV5-1 | TGCGCCAGCCACTTCCTAGCGGGAGTGAGGGAGCAGTACTTC | CASHFLAGVREQYF
. | TRBD1 | TRBJ2-5 | TRBV5-1 | TGCGCCAACAGCTCAACAGGGGACCGGGGAGAGACCCAGTACTTC | CANSSTGDRGETQYF